This T cell receptor beta chain was profiled in a study of blood T cells in healthy people across ages (dated by TCRdb to between 2014 and 2017). Study-wide context: In model experiments, template switching captured about one uniquely barcoded TCR beta cDNA molecule for every two T cells. The donors were split into four age groups: young (average roughly 15 years), middle-aged (39), aged (approximately 60) and long-lived (roughly 80). To avoid experimental bias, donors of different ages were spread randomly across the sequencing lanes. The study analyzed two additional independent replicas of 1 million unique cDNA reads from the same blood draw for two donors, one aged 18 to 30 and one aged 80 or older. Age-related changes in TCR beta repertoire diversity were measured in the study by deep sequencing normalized with unique cDNA molecular identifiers. What the study reported, not specific to this receptor: The CMV infection status of donors was not known, potentially confounding age-related changes in expanded clonotypes. Observed TCR beta diversity correlated strongly with the percentage of naive T cells measured by flow cytometry. Because profiling used bulk unsorted PBMCs, naive and antigen-experienced compartments could not be compared conclusively. As age increased, observed TCR beta diversity per million T cells dropped in a roughly linear way, and a significant reduction was already evident by age about 40. Total diversity estimates from one million sequenced T cells were considered lower bounds and underestimates. Compared with the aged group, more naive CD4+ T cells, fewer expanded clones and increased TCR diversity were shown by the long-lived group, suggesting age selection.

V was cut back by 7 bases and J by 3 bases, leaving a gap of 14 bases between them. Based on the germline V gene, the CDR1 and CDR2 sequences are WSHSY and SAAADI. The CDR3, cysteine through phenylalanine, is 14 amino acids long. Here the CDR3 DNA is all that survives: 42 bases in frame from base 1. The library relied on 5' RACE. The data were produced on an Illumina HiSeq 2500. A second about 7 to 11 cycle PCR used a sample-barcoded 5' primer and a J-beta primer mix. Each TCR beta cDNA molecule received a unique molecular identifier from a template-switch 5' adaptor carrying 12 random nucleotides. At least 2.5 million CDR3-containing paired-end reads were obtained from each sample. First-strand cDNA synthesis was performed from all RNA using the Mint cDNA synthesis kit, with priming by a TRBC-specific oligonucleotide. Following uracil-DNA glycosylase treatment, a first 18-cycle PCR with universal primers M1SS and BC2_uni_R was performed on all cDNA. From the authors' description of their analysis: For normalization, 1 million high-quality reads were randomly selected from each sample, with every read carrying a distinct molecular identifier. Instead of being binned into consensus sequences, reads that shared molecular identifiers were thrown out. MiTCR, with a Q25 quality threshold and the strictest error-elimination algorithm, was used for CDR3 identification, clonotype clustering and error correction. A nonparametric unseen species model with Euler transformation was used to estimate a lower bound on total TCR beta diversity. TCRdb itself trimmed the public reads at Q25 with fastp, ran MiXCR and retained productive beta chains. Records with the same CDR3 protein are collapsed into one entry carrying the most frequent genes and DNA. These V and J calls derive from TCRdb rather than the authors' analysis. The table for this sample lists more than 650,000 distinct CDR3 sequences; 22% of them were counted only once. The top ten clonotypes cover around a fifth of the sample.

The approximately 39 donors, aged roughly 6 to 95 years, were systemically healthy Caucasian individuals from Russia. Around 10 milliliters of peripheral blood were collected from each donor into EDTA-treated Vacutainer tubes. Ficoll-Paque density-gradient centrifugation was used to isolate PBMCs, with at least 6.5 million obtained per sample. Trizol reagent was used to extract total RNA from the PBMCs, yielding at least 6 micrograms per sample. For every donor, an aliquot of PBMCs went through flow cytometry to measure the percentages of naive CD45RAhigh/CD27high T cells. Worth noting for this clonotype: Its antigen is not yet known. No base qualities exist here, and no much larger clone lies one base off it.

This receptor chain uses TRBV10-2 and TRBJ2-3; TRBD2 is possibly the D segment (6 matching bases). The sequencing sample was made of blood. This clonotype was obtained from a man in his 70s in good health. The CDR3 reads as follows: CASIGGYRTDTQYF. The DNA sequence is as follows: TGCGCCAGCATTGGAGGGTATAGGACAGATACGCAGTATTTT.